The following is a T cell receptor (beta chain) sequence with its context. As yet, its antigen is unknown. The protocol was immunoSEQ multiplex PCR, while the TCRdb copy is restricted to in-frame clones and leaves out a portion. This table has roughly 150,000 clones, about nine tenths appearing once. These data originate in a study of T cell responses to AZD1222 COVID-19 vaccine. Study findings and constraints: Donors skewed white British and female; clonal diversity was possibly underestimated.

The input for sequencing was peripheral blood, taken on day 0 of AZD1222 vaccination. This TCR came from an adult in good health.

The CDR3 here is CASTQGSAYGYTF. For the CDR3, the DNA is TGTGCCAGCACGCAGGGTAGTGCCTATGGCTACACCTTC. V gene TRBV3-1 (or the pseudogene TRBV3-2) combines with J gene TRBJ1-2; maybe TRBD1 (5 bases). Germline CDR1 and CDR2: LGHDT and YNNKEL (reference sequence). The CDR3 has 13 residues. Trimming took off 7 bases at V and 4 bases at J, with 13 bases between the two ends.